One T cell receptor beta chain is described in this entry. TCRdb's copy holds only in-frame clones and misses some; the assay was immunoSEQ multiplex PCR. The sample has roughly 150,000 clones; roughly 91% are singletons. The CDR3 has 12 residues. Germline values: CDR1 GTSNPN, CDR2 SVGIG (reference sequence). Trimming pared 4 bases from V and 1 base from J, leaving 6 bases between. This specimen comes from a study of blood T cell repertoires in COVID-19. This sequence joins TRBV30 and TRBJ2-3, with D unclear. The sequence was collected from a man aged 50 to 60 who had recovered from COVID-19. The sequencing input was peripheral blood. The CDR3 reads CAWTRGTDTQYF. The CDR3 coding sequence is TGTGCCTGGACACGGGGCACAGATACGCAGTATTTT.